This note documents a single TCR beta chain sequence. These data come from a study of blood T cell repertoires in COVID-19. Whole-study context: Researchers got acute and convalescent COVID-19 samples from the United States, Italy and Spain. T cells, B-cell-depleted T cells, or PBMCs provided the cDNA or gDNA that served as material.

In terms of age and location, participants ranged from roughly 18 to 90 years and lived in roughly 22 US areas. What the recovered Cohort 3 donors had was two negative PCRs, clearance, or symptom resolution. Profiling relied on immunoSEQ multiplex PCR, and the TCRdb table lists in-frame clones only, not all of them. The repertoire holds approximately 200,000 clones, 75% to 90% seen once, with around a tenth in the top ten. The receptor was derived from a man in his forties who had recovered from COVID-19. Material: PBMCs or T cells enriched from blood (not recorded which).

CDR3 loop: CSVFRTGGLNTEAFF. The CDR3 nucleotides read TGCAGCGTTTTTCGGACAGGGGGATTGAACACTGAAGCTTTCTTT. This chain joins TRBV29-1 and TRBJ1-1; 10 bases align to TRBD1. With 5 bases clipped from V and 0 bases from J, the junction kept 6 bases outside the gene matches. The CDR3 is 15 residues long. Germline V lookup: CDR1 SQVTM, CDR2 ANQGSEA.